This TCR beta chain comes out of a study of technical replicates of blood from a few donors. Germline values: CDR1 SEHNR, CDR2 FQNEAQ (reference sequence). Between the trimmed V and J ends, which lost 6 bases and 7 bases, there was a span of 9 bases. The CDR3 sequence is 12 residues long. The method was immunoSEQ multiplex PCR; TCRdb's version includes in-frame clones alone and lacks a portion of them. This table has tens of thousands of clones, about 90% appearing once. The source material was T cells isolated from PBMCs. The TCR was taken from a human donor in good health. The chain is built from TRBV7-9 and TRBJ1-4; the D gene is possibly TRBD1 (6 bases). The CDR3 spells CASSSRGEKLFF. The CDR3 DNA reads as TGTGCCAGCAGTTCCAGGGGTGAAAAACTGTTTTTT.